This T cell receptor beta chain was recovered during a study of blood T cell repertoires in COVID-19 (dated by TCRdb to 2018 to 2021). Concerning the study at large: The collaborator samples originated in the United States, Italy and Spain and spanned the acute and convalescent phases of COVID-19. The repertoires were released in a freely available public database intended as a resource for research on the immune response to SARS-CoV-2. Nearly every sample came with metadata listing a de-identified subject ID, COVID-19 status, age in years and sex. Samples were obtained from the ongoing ImmuneRACE study (first 160 participants) and from 1,254 subjects provided by 6 global collaborators. The prospective study material was composed of cDNA or gDNA derived from T cells, B-cell-depleted T cells, or PBMCs. Subjects who had been exposed to COVID-19, were actively infected with it, or had recovered from it provided the deeply sampled blood TCRbeta repertoires that made up the dataset. Where available, HLA class I and class II types were taken from metadata supplied by the sample provider and were not determined by assay-based typing.

Collaborating institutions collected whole blood in K2EDTA tubes following their own protocols. For TCRbeta analysis, collaborators shipped samples in one of three forms: frozen whole blood, isolated PBMCs, or DNA extracted from either of those sample types. As regards this clone: Its antigen is not yet known. No much larger clone exists at a distance of one base, and base qualities are not known.

General findings and caveats noted by the study authors: Clinical and demographic metadata were provided uncurated, with the amount varying by source and participant.

TCRbeta CDR3 regions were amplified from genomic DNA using the immunoSEQ Assay, a bias-controlled multiplex PCR. The original pipeline was this. Within the assay, amplification of reference gene primers was used to estimate how many nucleated cells each sample contained. To quantify the absolute abundance of each unique TCRbeta CDR3 rearrangement, sequence reads were collapsed and filtered. For each sample, productive Simpson clonality was calculated as the square root of Simpson's diversity index over productive rearrangements. TCRdb retrieved this table from immuneACCESS and kept in-frame rearrangements only. Not all clones are present; in checked studies, unresolved V genes account for under half, and no reason is known for the remainder. For V, J and clone size, that table is used; D and trimming come from the DNA. The sample includes 80,000 or so clones, with approximately 86% observed a single time. Roughly a sixth of the sample goes to the ten largest clones.

Including the terminal cysteine and phenylalanine, the CDR3 comprises 14 residues. The CDR3 DNA has 42 bases and is translated from base 1. From the germline V gene, CDR1 is SNHLY and CDR2 is FYNNEI. Germline trimming: 6 bases from V, 4 bases from J; junction bases outside gene matches: 5. The V and J genes are TRBV2 and TRBJ2-3, and 9 junction bases match TRBD1. The specimen was peripheral blood. The receptor was derived from a human donor in a cohort sampled during active COVID-19. CDR3 reads: CASRTGTGSDTQYF. The nucleotide sequence is TGTGCCAGCAGAACCGGGACAGGGTCAGATACGCAGTATTTT.